Shown below are 3 T cell receptor beta chains from a single sample sequenced in a study of blood T cell repertoires in COVID-19. The data were produced by immunoSEQ multiplex PCR, yet TCRdb's version contains in-frame clones alone and is incomplete. The sample lists about 72,000 clones, around 90% seen once, with 7.3% in the top ten. The sequencing input was peripheral blood. These receptors came from a human donor in a cohort sampled during active COVID-19.

The V gene is TRBV2, the J gene TRBJ2-1, with 14 nucleotides matching TRBD2. This CDR3 spans 16 amino acids. Germline values: CDR1 SNHLY, CDR2 FYNNEI. V was clipped by 6 bases and J by 7 bases; unmatched bases: 8. The CDR3 DNA reads TGTGCCAGCAGGCGGGGACTAGCGGGAGTATTGAATGAGCAGTTCTTC. Translated, it gives CASRRGLAGVLNEQFF.

The V call is TRBV7-2, the J call TRBJ1-6; possibly TRBD1 for D (6 bases). Per germline, CDR1 SGHTA and CDR2 FQGNSA. The CDR3 is made up of 15 amino acids. The ends were cut back, 5 bases at V and 5 bases at J, with 13 bases in the middle. CDR3 sequence: CASSLQGRDNSPLHF. The CDR3 bases are TGTGCCAGCAGCCTACAGGGTCGGGATAATTCACCCCTCCACTTT.

V gene TRBV5-8 combines with J gene TRBJ1-4; tentatively, D is TRBD1 (6 bases). This CDR3 region has 15 residues. Trimming cost V 4 bases and J 3 bases, with 13 bases left between them. CDR1 and CDR2 (germline): SGHTS, YDEGEE. The CDR3 sequence is CASSRGAPANEKLFF. CDR3 DNA: TGTGCCAGCAGCCGGGGGGCTCCGGCTAATGAAAAACTGTTTTTT. Full variable domain (remainder filled in from reference TRBV5-8 and TRBJ1-4): EAGVTQSPTHLIKTRGQQATLRCSPISGHTSVYWYQQALGLGLQFLLWYDEGEERNRGNFPPRFSGRQFPNYSSELNVNALELEDSALYLCASSRGAPANEKLFFGSGTQLSVL.